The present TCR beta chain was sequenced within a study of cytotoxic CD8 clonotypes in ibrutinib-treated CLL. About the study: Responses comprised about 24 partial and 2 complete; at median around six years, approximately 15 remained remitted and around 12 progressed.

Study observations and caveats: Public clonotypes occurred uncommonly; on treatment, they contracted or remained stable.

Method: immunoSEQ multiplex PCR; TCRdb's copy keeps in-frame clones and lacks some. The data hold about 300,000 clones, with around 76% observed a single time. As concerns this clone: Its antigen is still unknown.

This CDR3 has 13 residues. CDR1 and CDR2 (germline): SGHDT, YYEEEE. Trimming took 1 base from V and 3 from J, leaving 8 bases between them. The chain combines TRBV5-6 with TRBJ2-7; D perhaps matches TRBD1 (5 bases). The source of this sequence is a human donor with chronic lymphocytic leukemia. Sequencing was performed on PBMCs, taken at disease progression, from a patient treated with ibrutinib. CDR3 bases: TGTGCCAGCAGCTTGCAGGGAATCTACGAGCAGTACTTC. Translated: CASSLQGIYEQYF.